This TCR beta chain is drawn from a study of response to subunit inactivated influenza vaccine. Study-level results: Seasonal influenza vaccination, on each occasion, was suggested by the authors to recruit few new T cells.

TCRdb re-called the RT-PCR reads with MiXCR, one entry per CDR3 protein. The sample records around 750,000 distinct CDR3 sequences, 21% being singletons. Germline lookup yields CDR1 SGHAT and CDR2 FQNNGV. The CDR3 loop spans 14 amino acids. The V gene lost 3 bases and the J gene lost 1 base, with 7 bases spanning the gap. Worth noting for this clonotype: Its target is not known.

Sample: PBMCs from blood, taken 4 to 6 days after vaccination. The TCR was taken from a man aged 45-65 years who received an inactivated influenza vaccine. J is TRBJ2-4 and V is TRBV11-2; no reliable D call. In nucleotides, the CDR3 is TGTGCCAGCAGCTTTGAACCGGCCAAAAACATTCAGTACTTC. This translates into CASSFEPAKNIQYF.